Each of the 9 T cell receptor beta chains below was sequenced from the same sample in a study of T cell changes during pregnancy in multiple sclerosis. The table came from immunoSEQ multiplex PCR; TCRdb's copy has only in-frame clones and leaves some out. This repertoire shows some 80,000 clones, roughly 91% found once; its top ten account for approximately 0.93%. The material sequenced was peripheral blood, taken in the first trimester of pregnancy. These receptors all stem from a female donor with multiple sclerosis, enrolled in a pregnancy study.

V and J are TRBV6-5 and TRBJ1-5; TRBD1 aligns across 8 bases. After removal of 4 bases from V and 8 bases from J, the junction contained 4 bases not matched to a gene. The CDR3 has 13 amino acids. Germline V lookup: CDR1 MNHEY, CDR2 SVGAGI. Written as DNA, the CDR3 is TGTGCCAGCAGTTCCGACAGGGGAGAGCCCCAGCATTTT. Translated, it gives CASSSDRGEPQHF.

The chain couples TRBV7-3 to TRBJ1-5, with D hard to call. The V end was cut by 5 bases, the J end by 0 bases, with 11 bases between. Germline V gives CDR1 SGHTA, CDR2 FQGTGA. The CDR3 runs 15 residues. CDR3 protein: CASSHDGYSNQPQHF. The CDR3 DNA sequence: TGTGCCAGCAGCCATGACGGGTATAGCAATCAGCCCCAGCATTTT.

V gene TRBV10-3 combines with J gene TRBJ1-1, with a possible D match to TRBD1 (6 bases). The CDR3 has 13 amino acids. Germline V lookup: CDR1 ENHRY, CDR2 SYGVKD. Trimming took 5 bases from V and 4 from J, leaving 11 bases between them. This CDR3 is CAISPLGGTEAFF. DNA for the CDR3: TGTGCCATCAGTCCCTTAGGGGGCACTGAAGCTTTCTTT.

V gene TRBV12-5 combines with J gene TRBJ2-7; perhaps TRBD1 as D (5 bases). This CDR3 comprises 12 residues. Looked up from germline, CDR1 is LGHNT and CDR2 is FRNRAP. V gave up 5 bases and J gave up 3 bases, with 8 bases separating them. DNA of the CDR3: TGTGCTAGTGGTCCGGACATCTACGAGCAGTACTTC. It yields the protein CASGPDIYEQYF.

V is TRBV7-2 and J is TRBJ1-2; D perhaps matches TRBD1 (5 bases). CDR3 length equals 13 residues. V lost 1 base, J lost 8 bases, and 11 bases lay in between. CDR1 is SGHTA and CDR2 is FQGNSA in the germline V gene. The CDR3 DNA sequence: TGTGCCAGCAGCTTAGAACAGGAGACCGGCTACACCTTC. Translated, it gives CASSLEQETGYTF. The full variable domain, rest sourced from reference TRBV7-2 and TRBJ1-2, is GAGVSQSPSNKVTEKGKDVELRCDPISGHTALYWYRQSLGQGLEFLIYFQGNSAPDKSGLPSDRFSAERTGGSVSTLTIQRTQQEDSAVYLCASSLEQETGYTFGSGTRLTVV.

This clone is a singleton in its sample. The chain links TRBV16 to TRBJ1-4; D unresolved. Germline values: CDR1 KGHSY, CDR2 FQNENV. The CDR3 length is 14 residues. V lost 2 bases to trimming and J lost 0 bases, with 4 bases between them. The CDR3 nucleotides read TGTGCCAGCAGCCAACTTTCAACTAATGAAAAACTGTTTTTT. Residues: CASSQLSTNEKLFF.

The CDR3 region is CASSGLERYTF. DNA of the CDR3: TGTGCCAGCAGCGGTTTAGAGCGCTACACCTTC. The V and J genes are TRBV9 and TRBJ1-2, with D unclear. CDR3 length: 11 amino acids. CDR1 and CDR2 (germline): SGDLS, YYNGEE. Trimming took off 3 bases at V and 9 bases at J, with 9 bases between the two ends.

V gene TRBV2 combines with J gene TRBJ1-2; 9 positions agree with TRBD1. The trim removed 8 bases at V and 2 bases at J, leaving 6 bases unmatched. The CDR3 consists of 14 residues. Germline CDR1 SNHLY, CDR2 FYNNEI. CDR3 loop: CASFPGTGNYGYTF. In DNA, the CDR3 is TGTGCCAGCTTTCCCGGGACAGGGAACTATGGCTACACCTTC.

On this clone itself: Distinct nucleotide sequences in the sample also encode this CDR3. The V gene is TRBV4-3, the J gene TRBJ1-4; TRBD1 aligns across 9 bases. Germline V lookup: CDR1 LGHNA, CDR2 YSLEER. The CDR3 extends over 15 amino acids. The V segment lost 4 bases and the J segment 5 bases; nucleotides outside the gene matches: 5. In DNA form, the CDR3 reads TGCGCCAGCAGCCGGGGGGACAGGGACAATGAAAAACTGTTTTTT. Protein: CASSRGDRDNEKLFF.